Listed below are T cell receptor beta chains from one sample, sequenced in a study of tumor-infiltrating lymphocytes in oesophageal squamous cell carcinoma. TCRdb reprocessed the PCR reads with MiXCR, giving one entry per CDR3 protein. The data contain 15,000 to 19,000 distinct CDR3 sequences, over 50% of them singletons. Sequencing was carried out using esophageal tumor tissue. Receptors originate from a female donor with esophageal squamous cell carcinoma. Each CDR3 is given with its conserved first and last residue. A D gene is named only where the DNA matches it firmly. Clone size is stated in some rows and not others, as once, few, many or a class when expanded.

J: TRBJ2-7
D: -
size: few
V: TRBV7-3
CDR3: CASSLGLGGEQYF
DNA: TGTGCCAGCAGCTTAGGGCTGGGTGGCGAGCAGTACTTC

J: TRBJ2-3
D: -
size: -
V: TRBV7-6
CDR3: CASSLRAGSTDTQYF
DNA: TGTGCCAGCAGCTTACGGGCTGGAAGCACAGATACGCAGTATTTT

J: TRBJ2-1
D: TRBD2
size: few
V: TRBV12-3/TRBV12-4
CDR3: CASSSQRGATYNEQFF
DNA: TGTGCCAGCAGTTCACAGCGGGGGGCGACCTACAATGAGCAGTTCTTC

J: TRBJ2-7
D: TRBD1
size: -
V: TRBV6-5
CDR3: CASSSGTGVAEQYF
DNA: TGTGCCAGCAGTTCCGGGACAGGGGTGGCCGAGCAGTACTTC

J: TRBJ2-1
D: TRBD2
size: -
V: TRBV11-3
CDR3: CASSYISSGRNDEQFF
DNA: TGTGCCAGCAGCTACATTAGCAGCGGGAGAAACGATGAGCAGTTCTTC

J: TRBJ1-1
D: TRBD1
size: -
V: TRBV11-2
CDR3: CASSTGTGYTFF
DNA: TGTGCCAGCAGTACCGGGACAGGCTACACTTTCTTT

J: TRBJ2-1
D: TRBD1
size: few
V: TRBV7-9
CDR3: CASSPQGTGGNEQFF
DNA: TGTGCCAGCAGCCCCCAGGGGACAGGGGGCAATGAGCAGTTCTTC

J: TRBJ1-2
D: TRBD1
size: -
V: TRBV6-8
CDR3: CASSGQGGSYGYTF
DNA: TGTGCCAGCAGTGGCCAGGGGGGGAGCTATGGCTACACCTTC

J: TRBJ1-5
D: TRBD1
size: once
V: TRBV12-3/TRBV12-4
CDR3: CASSRTGTSNQPQHF
DNA: TGTGCCAGCAGTAGGACAGGGACGAGCAATCAGCCCCAGCATTTT

J: TRBJ2-2
D: TRBD1
size: -
V: TRBV7-6
CDR3: CASSPDRATGELFF
DNA: TGTGCCAGCAGCCCCGACAGGGCGACCGGGGAGCTGTTTTTT

J: TRBJ2-7
D: TRBD2
size: -
V: TRBV7-6
CDR3: CASSLRGGLADLYEQYF
DNA: TGTGCCAGCAGCTTAAGGGGAGGACTAGCGGACCTTTACGAGCAGTACTTC

J: TRBJ2-2
D: TRBD1
size: -
V: TRBV12-3/TRBV12-4
CDR3: CASSYRTGDDTGELFF
DNA: TGTGCCAGCAGTTACCGGACAGGGGATGACACCGGGGAGCTGTTTTTT

J: TRBJ2-1
D: -
size: few
V: TRBV7-6
CDR3: CASSLTADNEQFF
DNA: TGTGCCAGCAGCTTAACGGCAGACAATGAGCAGTTCTTC

J: TRBJ2-7
D: -
size: -
V: TRBV7-6
CDR3: CASSLPDSYEQYF
DNA: TGTGCCAGCAGCTTACCCGACAGTTACGAGCAGTACTTC

J: TRBJ2-6
D: -
size: -
V: TRBV5-5
CDR3: CASSYLGAGANVLTF
DNA: TGTGCCAGCAGCTACCTCGGTGCTGGGGCCAACGTCCTGACTTTC

J: TRBJ1-1
D: -
size: -
V: TRBV7-2
CDR3: CASSPFQGSGTEAFF
DNA: TGTGCCAGCAGCCCATTCCAGGGTAGTGGAACTGAAGCTTTCTTT

J: TRBJ2-7
D: -
size: many
V: TRBV7-8
CDR3: CASSLRALETYNEQYF
DNA: TGTGCCAGCAGCCTTCGGGCGCTCGAAACCTACAATGAGCAGTACTTC

J: TRBJ1-1
D: -
size: few
V: TRBV7-9
CDR3: CASSLAEPTEAFF
DNA: TGTGCCAGCAGCTTAGCAGAGCCCACTGAAGCTTTCTTT

J: TRBJ1-4
D: -
size: -
V: TRBV7-2
CDR3: CASSPSSARGREKLFF
DNA: TGTGCCAGCAGCCCCAGTAGTGCCAGGGGCAGGGAAAAACTGTTTTTT

J: TRBJ2-7
D: TRBD1
size: -
V: TRBV6-1
CDR3: CASSYFQGAYEQYF
DNA: TGTGCCAGCAGTTATTTCCAGGGGGCCTACGAGCAGTACTTC

J: TRBJ2-7
D: -
size: -
V: TRBV6-1
CDR3: CASTEELGTYEQYF
DNA: TGTGCCAGCACGGAGGAACTAGGGACCTACGAGCAGTACTTC

J: TRBJ2-1
D: TRBD2
size: many
V: TRBV24-1
CDR3: CATSDFVSGGNNEQFF
DNA: TGTGCCACCAGTGATTTTGTTAGCGGGGGGAACAATGAGCAGTTCTTC

J: TRBJ2-7
D: TRBD2
size: few
V: TRBV7-2
CDR3: CASSPGTSSYNEQYF
DNA: TGTGCCAGCAGCCCTGGGACTAGCTCCTACAATGAGCAGTACTTC

J: TRBJ1-3
D: -
size: -
V: TRBV6-6
CDR3: CASSSRQISGNTIYF
DNA: TGTGCCAGCAGTTCCCGACAGATCTCTGGAAACACCATATATTTT

J: TRBJ2-5
D: -
size: -
V: TRBV7-8
CDR3: CASSFRGTQYF
DNA: TGTGCCAGCAGCTTTCGGGGGACCCAGTACTTC

J: TRBJ2-7
D: -
size: -
V: TRBV7-3
CDR3: CASSPRDGAYEQYF
DNA: TGTGCCAGCAGCCCCCGGGACGGAGCCTACGAGCAGTACTTC

J: TRBJ2-7
D: TRBD2
size: many
V: TRBV6-2/TRBV6-3
CDR3: CASSYSSGRFYEQYF
DNA: TGTGCCAGCAGTTACTCTAGCGGGAGGTTCTACGAGCAGTACTTC

J: TRBJ1-1
D: -
size: few
V: TRBV11-2
CDR3: CASSFVNTEAFF
DNA: TGTGCCAGCAGCTTTGTGAACACTGAAGCTTTCTTT

J: TRBJ2-1
D: TRBD2
size: once
V: TRBV24-1
CDR3: CATSVNPGGALSYNEQFF
DNA: TGTGCCACCAGTGTTAATCCGGGAGGGGCACTCTCCTACAATGAGCAGTTCTTC

J: TRBJ2-7
D: TRBD1
size: few
V: TRBV7-8
CDR3: CASSFGQGLYEQYF
DNA: TGTGCCAGCAGCTTCGGACAGGGCTTATACGAGCAGTACTTC

J: TRBJ1-6
D: -
size: -
V: TRBV7-4
CDR3: CASSFLGPNSPLHF
DNA: TGTGCCAGCAGCTTTTTGGGGCCGAATTCACCCCTCCACTTT

J: TRBJ2-1
D: TRBD1
size: -
V: TRBV10-3
CDR3: CAILGGESSYNEQFF
DNA: TGTGCCATACTAGGGGGCGAAAGCTCCTACAATGAGCAGTTCTTC

J: TRBJ1-5
D: TRBD1
size: -
V: TRBV6-2/TRBV6-3
CDR3: CASKTTGFSNQPQHF
DNA: TGTGCCAGCAAAACGACAGGGTTCAGCAATCAGCCCCAGCATTTT

J: TRBJ2-1
D: -
size: -
V: TRBV24-1
CDR3: CATSDLEAVSNEQFF
DNA: TGTGCCACCAGTGATTTAGAGGCAGTATCCAATGAGCAGTTCTTC

J: TRBJ1-2
D: TRBD1
size: -
V: TRBV12-3/TRBV12-4
CDR3: CASSLDRVRYGYTF
DNA: TGTGCCAGCAGTTTGGACAGGGTTCGCTATGGCTACACCTTC

J: TRBJ2-3
D: -
size: many
V: TRBV5-1
CDR3: CASSLARTQGTQYF
DNA: TGCGCCAGCAGCTTGGCGCGCACCCAAGGGACGCAGTATTTT

J: TRBJ2-1
D: -
size: -
V: TRBV7-9
CDR3: CASSFVENEQFF
DNA: TGTGCCAGCAGCTTTGTGGAAAATGAGCAGTTCTTC

J: TRBJ2-3
D: TRBD2
size: -
V: TRBV7-3
CDR3: CASSPAGPGDTQYF
DNA: TGTGCCAGCAGCCCAGCGGGACCGGGGGATACGCAGTATTTT

J: TRBJ2-7
D: TRBD1
size: many
V: TRBV6-1
CDR3: CASRGQGRSYEQYF
DNA: TGTGCCAGCAGGGGACAGGGGCGATCCTACGAGCAGTACTTC

J: TRBJ1-2
D: -
size: -
V: TRBV6-1
CDR3: CASSEGQIYGYTF
DNA: TGTGCCAGCAGTGAGGGGCAGATCTATGGCTACACCTTC

J: TRBJ2-1
D: TRBD2
size: few
V: TRBV7-7
CDR3: CASSLFSGSYNEQFF
DNA: TGTGCTAGCAGCTTATTTAGCGGGAGTTACAATGAGCAGTTCTTC

J: TRBJ2-3
D: TRBD1
size: -
V: TRBV10-2
CDR3: CASSERRTGGDSPLHF
DNA: TGCGCCAGCAGTGAGCGTCGGACAGGGGGGGATTCACCCCTCCACTTC

J: TRBJ2-4
D: -
size: -
V: TRBV12-3/TRBV12-4
CDR3: CASSLGKGLAKNIQYF
DNA: TGTGCCAGCAGTTTGGGGAAGGGATTAGCCAAAAACATTCAGTACTTC

J: TRBJ2-2
D: TRBD1
size: -
V: TRBV7-3
CDR3: CASSLTQGASGELFF
DNA: TGTGCCAGCAGCTTAACACAGGGGGCATCCGGGGAGCTGTTTTTT

J: TRBJ1-2
D: -
size: -
V: TRBV7-2
CDR3: CASSSSSGMDGYTF
DNA: TGTGCCAGCAGCTCGAGTAGTGGGATGGATGGCTACACCTTC

J: TRBJ2-7
D: TRBD2
size: -
V: TRBV11-3
CDR3: CASSYISSGRNDEQYF
DNA: TGTGCCAGCAGCTACATTAGCAGCGGGAGAAACGATGAGCAGTACTTC

J: TRBJ2-4
D: TRBD2
size: -
V: TRBV6-8
CDR3: CASGFGGKNIQYF
DNA: TGTGCCAGCGGCTTCGGGGGGAAAAACATTCAGTACTTC

J: TRBJ2-3
D: -
size: -
V: TRBV10-1
CDR3: CATPRVEINTDTQYF
DNA: TGCGCCACCCCGAGGGTAGAGATAAACACAGATACGCAGTATTTT

J: TRBJ1-1
D: -
size: once
V: TRBV7-6
CDR3: CASSRSQGAGATEAFF
DNA: TGTGCCAGCAGCCGGTCTCAAGGGGCAGGGGCCACTGAAGCTTTCTTT

J: TRBJ1-2
D: TRBD1
size: many
V: TRBV28
CDR3: CASSFGTGPYGYTF
DNA: TGTGCCAGCAGTTTTGGGACAGGGCCTTATGGCTACACCTTC

J: TRBJ2-1
D: TRBD2
size: once
V: TRBV7-6
CDR3: CASSFSSGVYEQFF
DNA: TGTGCCAGCAGCTTTTCTAGCGGAGTCTACGAGCAGTTCTTC

J: TRBJ1-1
D: -
size: -
V: TRBV12-3/TRBV12-4
CDR3: CASRSLGTVTEAFF
DNA: TGTGCCAGCAGATCCTTGGGAACAGTAACTGAAGCTTTCTTT

J: TRBJ2-1
D: -
size: few
V: TRBV7-6
CDR3: CASSLGKTVYNEQFF
DNA: TGTGCCAGCAGCTTAGGGAAGACGGTGTACAATGAGCAGTTCTTC

J: TRBJ2-1
D: TRBD2
size: few
V: TRBV7-3
CDR3: CASSLEREFTEQFF
DNA: TGTGCCAGCAGCTTAGAGCGGGAGTTCACTGAGCAGTTCTTC

J: TRBJ2-1
D: -
size: -
V: TRBV7-2
CDR3: CASSLGSWVEQFF
DNA: TGTGCCAGCAGCTTAGGGTCCTGGGTTGAGCAGTTCTTC

J: TRBJ2-7
D: TRBD2
size: -
V: TRBV6-8
CDR3: CASSLAGGTEQYF
DNA: TGTGCCAGCAGTTTAGCGGGGGGTACCGAGCAGTACTTC

J: TRBJ2-3
D: TRBD2
size: many
V: TRBV10-1
CDR3: CASSGLAESTDTQYF
DNA: TGCGCCAGCAGTGGACTAGCGGAAAGCACAGATACGCAGTATTTT

J: TRBJ1-2
D: TRBD1
size: -
V: TRBV7-2
CDR3: CASSLSTGGAGGYTF
DNA: TGTGCCAGCAGCTTAAGTACAGGGGGCGCGGGTGGCTACACCTTC

J: TRBJ2-1
D: -
size: -
V: TRBV7-3
CDR3: CASSSIQMDEQFF
DNA: TGTGCCAGCAGCTCCATACAGATGGATGAGCAGTTCTTC